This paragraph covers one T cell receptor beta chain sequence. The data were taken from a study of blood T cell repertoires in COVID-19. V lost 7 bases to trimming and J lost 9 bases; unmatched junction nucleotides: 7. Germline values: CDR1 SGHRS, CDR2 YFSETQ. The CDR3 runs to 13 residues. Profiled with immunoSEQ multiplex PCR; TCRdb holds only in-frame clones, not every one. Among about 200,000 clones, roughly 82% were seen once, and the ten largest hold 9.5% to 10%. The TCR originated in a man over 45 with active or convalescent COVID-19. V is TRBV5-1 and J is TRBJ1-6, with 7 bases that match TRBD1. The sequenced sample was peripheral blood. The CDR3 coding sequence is TGCGCCAGCCAAGGGGACAGATTTTCACCCCTCCACTTT. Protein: CASQGDRFSPLHF.